This TCR beta chain comes out of a study of blood T cells in healthy people across ages. Study conclusions and caveats: Per million T cells, TCR beta diversity dropped about linearly as age rose. When one million T cells were used, diversity estimates were thought to be underestimates.

With regard to this clonotype: The antigen is not known.

Each sample yielded at least 5.5 micrograms of PBMC total RNA. CDR3 length: 13 amino acids. Germline V lookup: CDR1 SEHNR, CDR2 FQNEAQ (reference sequence). The V gene lost 7 bases and the J gene lost 0 bases, with 10 bases spanning the gap. A second PCR of about 6 to 12 cycles used a sample-barcoded 5' primer and a J-beta primer mix. CDR3-containing paired-end reads numbered at least 2.5 million in each sample. One entry per CDR3 protein, called by TCRdb with MiXCR from the 5' RACE reads. The data show 1.8 million or so distinct CDR3 sequences, approximately 39% seen once. V is TRBV7-9 and J is TRBJ2-7, with D uncertain. The sample consisted of blood. The TCR sequence derives from a human donor in good health. CDR3 sequence (DNA): TGTGCCAGCAACTTCACTGCCTCCTACGAGCAGTACTTC. Translated: CASNFTASYEQYF.